The 9 T cell receptor beta chains given below trace back to one sample, sequenced in a study of identical twins. TCRdb re-derived calls from the 5' RACE reads in MiXCR, one entry per CDR3 protein. The table shows 200,000 to 250,000 distinct CDR3 sequences, with 6% to 8% occurring only once. This sample was also put to use in a study of yellow fever vaccine responses in identical twins.

What was sequenced was CD8+ T cells sorted from blood. These receptors were taken from a woman aged 18-29 years in good health.

This clonotype came up a few times. V usage is TRBV29-1 and J usage is TRBJ2-1, with D possibly being TRBD1 (6 bases). Germline CDR1 SQVTM, CDR2 ANQGSEA. V shed 4 bases and J shed 5 bases, with 9 bases lying between them. The CDR3 sequence is 12 residues long. The CDR3 DNA sequence: TGCAGCGTTGGCCAGGGGAACAATGAGCAGTTCTTC. It specifies CSVGQGNNEQFF.

V is TRBV11-2 and J is TRBJ2-2; D may be TRBD1 (6 bases). The germline V gene encodes CDR1 SGHAT and CDR2 FQNNGV. Trimming pared 6 bases from V and 4 bases from J, leaving 12 bases between. The CDR3 is 14 amino acids. The CDR3 protein is CASRPTGSTGELFF. The CDR3, as DNA: TGTGCCAGCAGACCAACAGGGTCCACCGGGGAGCTGTTTTTT.

This clonotype appeared a few times. The chain has TRBV2 and TRBJ1-1; D is uncertain. V gave up 3 bases and J gave up 3 bases, with 11 bases separating them. The CDR3 covers 14 residues. The germline V gene encodes CDR1 SNHLY and CDR2 FYNNEI. For the CDR3, the DNA is TGTGCCAGCAGTGAGAGCGGGCTTTACACTGAAGCTTTCTTT. It codes for CASSESGLYTEAFF. The complete variable domain, with remaining parts taken from reference TRBV2 and TRBJ1-1, reads EPEVTQTPSHQVTQMGQEVILRCVPISNHLYFYWYRQILGQKVEFLVSFYNNEISEKSEIFDDQFSVERPDGSNFTLKIRSTKLEDSAMYFCASSESGLYTEAFFGQGTRLTVV.

This clonotype was recorded many times. The rearrangement links TRBV4-1 to TRBJ2-3; D ambiguous. CDR1 is MGHRA and CDR2 is YSYEKL in the germline V gene. The V gene lost 3 bases and the J gene lost 1 base, with 8 bases spanning the gap. This CDR3 spans 14 amino acids. The CDR3 DNA reads as TGCGCCAGCAGCCACGGTTTGGGCACAGATACGCAGTATTTT. This sequence encodes CASSHGLGTDTQYF.

This clonotype was recorded a few times. The V call is TRBV19, the J call TRBJ2-1, with D possibly TRBD2 on 5 matching bases. The CDR3 loop spans 14 amino acids. Per the germline V gene, CDR1 is LNHDA and CDR2 is SQIVND (reference sequence). V lost 9 bases to trimming and J lost 0 bases, with 12 bases between them. The CDR3 DNA reads as TGTGCCAGCGCGAGCGGAGGCTCCTACAATGAGCAGTTCTTC. It yields the protein CASASGGSYNEQFF.

This clonotype was found a few times. CDR3 sequence: CASSLVVDFQVNTEAFF. CDR3 nucleotide sequence: TGTGCCAGCAGCCTAGTGGTAGACTTTCAGGTGAACACTGAAGCTTTCTTT. The rearrangement links TRBV28 to TRBJ1-1; D unresolved. Per the germline V gene, CDR1 is MDHEN and CDR2 is SYDVKM. This CDR3 comprises 17 residues. V lost 6 bases, J lost 0 bases, and 20 bases lay in between. Drawing the rest from reference TRBV28 and TRBJ1-1, the complete variable domain is DVKVTQSSRYLVKRTGEKVFLECVQDMDHENMFWYRQDPGLGLRLIYFSYDVKMKEKGDIPEGYSVSREKKERFSLILESASTNQTSMYLCASSLVVDFQVNTEAFFGQGTRLTVV.

This clonotype was observed at least ten times. The chain links TRBV20-1 to TRBJ2-7, with 7 bases identical to TRBD1. Per the germline V gene, CDR1 is DFQATT and CDR2 is SNEGSKA (reference sequence). The CDR3 extends over 14 amino acids. The ends lost 5 bases at V and 0 bases at J; junction bases unmatched: 7. The CDR3 DNA reads TGCAGTGCTCGCCGGGACAGCCGCTCCTACGAGCAGTACTTC. Protein product: CSARRDSRSYEQYF.

This clonotype turned up a few times. The CDR3 region has the DNA TGTGCCAGCAGTTTAGAATTTGTGGCAGAAGCCAATCAGCCCCAGCATTTT. This gives the protein CASSLEFVAEANQPQHF. The chain links TRBV28 to TRBJ1-5; D ambiguous. The CDR3 is 17 residues long. Per the germline V gene, CDR1 is MDHEN and CDR2 is SYDVKM. Trimming pared 2 bases from V and 3 bases from J, leaving 17 bases between.

This rearrangement joins TRBV10-3 to TRBJ1-1, with TRBD1 identical over 7 bases. CDR3 length: 12 amino acids. Germline V gene sequence: CDR1 ENHRY, CDR2 SYGVKD. V lost 6 bases, J lost 5 bases, and 3 bases stayed unmatched. The CDR3 region is CAISPQGTEAFF. The CDR3, as DNA: TGTGCCATCAGCCCACAGGGGACTGAAGCTTTCTTT.